These 19 T cell receptor beta chains were all obtained from the same sample, sequenced in a study of blood T cell repertoires in COVID-19. Produced via immunoSEQ multiplex PCR; TCRdb's table is partial and in-frame only. The sample records more than 150,000 clones, approximately 80% being singletons. Material: peripheral blood. These receptors were obtained from a woman aged 50 to 60 with acute or convalescent COVID-19.

This clone was seen just once. V gene TRBV7-2 combines with J gene TRBJ1-2; D perhaps matches TRBD1 (6 bases). Germline CDR1 is SGHTA and CDR2 is FQGNSA. The CDR3 spans 13 residues. V lost 6 bases and J lost 3, with 11 bases in between. In nucleotides, the CDR3 is TGTGCCAGCAGTTACAGGGTTCACTATGGCTACACCTTC. Translated: CASSYRVHYGYTF.

V usage is TRBV2 and J usage is TRBJ2-7; 7 bases are a match to TRBD1. V shed 8 bases, J shed 0 bases, and the junction held 7 bases outside the gene matches. The CDR3 totals 14 residues. Looked up from germline, CDR1 is SNHLY and CDR2 is FYNNEI. CDR3 in amino acids: CASQGQSYSYEQYF. CDR3 in DNA: TGTGCCAGCCAGGGACAGAGTTACTCCTACGAGCAGTACTTC.

This chain joins TRBV10-3 and TRBJ2-7; 7 bases align to TRBD1. Germline trimming cut 10 bases from V and 6 bases from J; bases unmatched to any gene: 15. CDR1 and CDR2 (germline): ENHRY, SYGVKD. This CDR3 is built from 14 residues. The DNA for the CDR3 is TGTGCCACTCGAGGTAGCGAGGGGGCGGGCGAGCAGTACTTC. Its protein product is CATRGSEGAGEQYF.

J is TRBJ1-3 and V is TRBV7-9; D unresolved. The CDR3 loop spans 15 amino acids. CDR1 and CDR2 (germline): SEHNR, FQNEAQ (reference sequence). Between the trimmed V and J ends, which lost 5 bases and 0 bases, there was a span of 11 bases. This CDR3 is CASSPERGSGNTIYF. In nucleotides, the CDR3 is TGTGCCAGCAGCCCAGAGCGGGGCTCTGGAAACACCATATATTTT.

V usage is TRBV7-3 and J usage is TRBJ2-2; the match to TRBD2 covers 7 bases. This CDR3 comprises 15 residues. The germline CDR1 and CDR2 sequences are SGHTA and FQGTGA. V shed 4 bases and J 2 bases; nucleotides not matched to a gene: 4. The CDR3 DNA reads as TGTGCCAGCAGCTCCTCTAGCGGCAACACCGGGGAGCTGTTTTTT. Amino acid sequence: CASSSSSGNTGELFF.

This clone was observed a handful of times. This sequence joins TRBV18 and TRBJ2-2; TRBD1 matches 7 bases. CDR1 and CDR2 from the germline V gene are KGHSH and LQKENI. J was trimmed by 6 bases and V by 5 bases; bases with no gene match: 0. This CDR3 spans 12 amino acids. The CDR3 region is CASSDRAGELFF. In DNA form, the CDR3 reads TGTGCCAGCTCAGACAGGGCCGGGGAGCTGTTTTTT.

The J gene is TRBJ2-7, the V gene TRBV5-1; 10 nucleotides agree with TRBD1. CDR3 size: 17 residues. Germline V lookup: CDR1 SGHRS, CDR2 YFSETQ. Trimming at V came to 3 bases and at J to 4 bases, leaving 13 bases not matched to a gene. In DNA form, the CDR3 reads TGCGCCAGCAGCTCCCCAGCAACAGGGACAGGGGATTACGAGCAGTACTTC. Translation gives CASSSPATGTGDYEQYF.

The chain couples TRBV7-9 to TRBJ1-5; D gene unclear. The CDR3 runs 12 residues. V dropped 5 bases and J dropped 4 bases, with 6 bases sitting between them. Germline V gene sequence: CDR1 SEHNR, CDR2 FQNEAQ (reference sequence). CDR3: CASSPQNQPQHF. The CDR3, as DNA: TGTGCCAGCAGCCCCCAAAATCAGCCCCAGCATTTT.

The chain carries TRBV5-1 and TRBJ1-5; 7 bases map to TRBD1. The CDR3 length is 13 residues. After removal of 4 bases from V and 5 bases from J, the junction contained 3 bases not matched to a gene. Germline CDR1 reads SGHRS; CDR2 reads YFSETQ. The CDR3 nucleotides are TGCGCCAGCAGCGATCAGGGGGATCAGCCCCAGCATTTT. This codes for CASSDQGDQPQHF.

This sequence joins TRBV5-4 and TRBJ1-4; unclear D gene. The CDR3 spans 15 residues. V was cut by 4 bases and J by 2 bases, with 12 bases left in between. CDR1 is SGHNT, CDR2 YYREEE, per germline (reference sequence). The chain's CDR3 is CASSAPGGTNEKLFF. CDR3 coding DNA: TGTGCCAGCAGCGCGCCGGGCGGGACTAATGAAAAACTGTTTTTT.

This sequence joins TRBV10-3 and TRBJ1-6; D is uncertain. The CDR3 loop spans 15 amino acids. Trimming stripped 2 bases from V and 8 bases from J, with 13 bases between. Germline CDR1 and CDR2: ENHRY and SYGVKD. DNA of the CDR3: TGTGCCATCAGTGAGCGGCAGGTGAGGGATTCACCCCTCCACTTT. Protein: CAISERQVRDSPLHF.

This clone was found once. The rearrangement joins TRBV6-2 or TRBV6-3 to TRBJ1-1; D remains unclear. Trimming shortened V by 1 base and J by 1 base, and 4 bases separated the two germline ends. This CDR3 has 13 amino acids. In germline, CDR1 is MNHEY, CDR2 SVGEGT. This CDR3 is CASSYWRNTEAFF. CDR3 in DNA: TGTGCCAGCAGTTACTGGAGGAACACTGAAGCTTTCTTT.

V usage is TRBV25-1 and J usage is TRBJ1-1; D is unresolved. Per the germline V gene, CDR1 is MGHDK and CDR2 is SYGVNS. V was shortened by 3 bases and J by 3 bases, with 8 bases between the two germline ends. The CDR3 spans 13 residues. CDR3 nucleotides: TGTGCCAGCAGTGACAGGCAAGACACTGAAGCTTTCTTT. This codes for CASSDRQDTEAFF.

The J gene is TRBJ2-7, the V gene TRBV4-3; 15 nucleotides match TRBD2. The germline CDR1 and CDR2 sequences are LGHNA and YSLEER. CDR3 length: 17 amino acids. V lost 3 bases to trimming and J lost 0 bases; unmatched junction nucleotides: 3. The CDR3 protein is CASSHGLAGGSSYEQYF. CDR3 DNA sequence: TGCGCCAGCAGCCACGGACTAGCGGGAGGGAGCTCCTACGAGCAGTACTTC.

The chain carries TRBV7-2 and TRBJ2-1; TRBD1 matches at 8 bases. The CDR3 loop spans 16 amino acids. From germline, CDR1 is SGHTA and CDR2 FQGNSA. V shed 1 base, J shed 7 bases, and the junction held 9 bases outside the gene matches. This chain's CDR3 is CASSLVPGGDYNEQFF. CDR3 DNA sequence: TGTGCCAGCAGCTTAGTCCCAGGGGGCGATTATAATGAGCAGTTCTTC.

The chain is built from TRBV10-3 and TRBJ2-1, with 7 bases matching TRBD1. The V and J ends lost 6 bases and 2 bases, in that order; junction bases with no gene match: 4. The CDR3 loop spans 14 amino acids. CDR1 is ENHRY and CDR2 is SYGVKD in the germline V gene. The CDR3 sequence is CAIRTGAAYNEQFF. CDR3 DNA sequence: TGTGCCATCAGAACAGGGGCCGCCTACAATGAGCAGTTCTTC.

The chain couples TRBV5-5 to TRBJ1-2; 7 nucleotides align to TRBD1. CDR1 and CDR2 from the germline V gene are SGHKS and YYEKEE (reference sequence). The junction had 3 bases not matched to a gene; V was cut back by 2 bases and J by 5 bases. This CDR3 is 13 amino acids long. CDR3 nucleotides: TGTGCCAGCAGCTTCACACAGGGGTATGGCTACACCTTC. Amino acid sequence: CASSFTQGYGYTF.

The rearrangement joins TRBV28 to TRBJ1-5; D uncertain. This CDR3 spans 13 amino acids. Trimming removed 7 bases from V and 0 bases from J, with 7 bases in between. The germline V gene has CDR1 MDHEN and CDR2 SYDVKM. CDR3: CASIGYSNQPQHF. The CDR3 DNA follows: TGTGCCAGCATCGGTTATAGCAATCAGCCCCAGCATTTT.

The count of this clone is one. The genes are TRBV3-1 (or the pseudogene TRBV3-2) and TRBJ2-1; 9 bases line up with TRBD1. With V trimmed by 4 bases and J by 2 bases, 9 bases remained unmatched. The CDR3 totals 17 residues. Germline CDR1 is LGHDT and CDR2 is YNNKEL (reference sequence). The CDR3 DNA follows: TGTGCCAGCAGCCCAGAGTACGGGACAGGGCCCTACAATGAGCAGTTCTTC. Protein: CASSPEYGTGPYNEQFF.